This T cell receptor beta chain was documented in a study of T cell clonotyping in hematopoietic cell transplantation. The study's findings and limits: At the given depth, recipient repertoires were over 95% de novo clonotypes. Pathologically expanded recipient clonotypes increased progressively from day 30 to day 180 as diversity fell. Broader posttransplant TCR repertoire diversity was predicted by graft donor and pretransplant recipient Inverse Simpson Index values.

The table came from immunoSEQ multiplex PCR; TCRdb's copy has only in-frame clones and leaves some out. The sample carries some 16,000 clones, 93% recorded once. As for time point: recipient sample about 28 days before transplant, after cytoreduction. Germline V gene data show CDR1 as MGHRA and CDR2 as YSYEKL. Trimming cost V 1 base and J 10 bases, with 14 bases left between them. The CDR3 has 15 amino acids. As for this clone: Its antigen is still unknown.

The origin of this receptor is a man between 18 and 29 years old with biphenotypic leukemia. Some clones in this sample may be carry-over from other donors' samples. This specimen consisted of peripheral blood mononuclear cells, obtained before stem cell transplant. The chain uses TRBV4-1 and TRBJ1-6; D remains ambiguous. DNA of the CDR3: TGCGCCAGCAGCCAAGGGCCGCAAGGGTGGTCACCCCTCCACTTT. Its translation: CASSQGPQGWSPLHF.